This T cell receptor (beta chain) was captured by sequencing in a study of cytomegalovirus exposure and HLA in healthy donors. Study conclusions and caveats: An analysis done earlier found most TCR beta V segments productive about 87% or about 30% of the time.

The study ran its PCR with 60 Vbeta and 13 Jbeta primers. Per the authors' pipeline: A follow-up analysis tallied tens of millions of unique TCR beta chains, 9 million to 11 million shared. Repertoires were generated with immunoSEQ multiplex PCR, while TCRdb's copy carries only in-frame clones and drops some. That table supplies the V and J calls and clone size; D and trimming were determined from the DNA. The table has fewer than 200,000 clones, 80% to 85% seen once. There are a few counts of this clone. Antigen specificity is unknown. This sequence originates from a woman under 30 in good health and CMV-seronegative. What was sequenced was PBMCs.

CDR3 nucleotide sequence: TGTGCCAGCAGTTCCCTCTCAGGGGTGCTTGGAAACACCATATATTTT. It is translated as CASSSLSGVLGNTIYF. The gene calls are TRBV28 and TRBJ1-3; possible D gene TRBD1, 6 bases. This CDR3 has 16 amino acids. Germline CDR1 reads MDHEN; CDR2 reads SYDVKM. Trimming removed 4 bases from V and 3 bases from J, with 16 bases in between.